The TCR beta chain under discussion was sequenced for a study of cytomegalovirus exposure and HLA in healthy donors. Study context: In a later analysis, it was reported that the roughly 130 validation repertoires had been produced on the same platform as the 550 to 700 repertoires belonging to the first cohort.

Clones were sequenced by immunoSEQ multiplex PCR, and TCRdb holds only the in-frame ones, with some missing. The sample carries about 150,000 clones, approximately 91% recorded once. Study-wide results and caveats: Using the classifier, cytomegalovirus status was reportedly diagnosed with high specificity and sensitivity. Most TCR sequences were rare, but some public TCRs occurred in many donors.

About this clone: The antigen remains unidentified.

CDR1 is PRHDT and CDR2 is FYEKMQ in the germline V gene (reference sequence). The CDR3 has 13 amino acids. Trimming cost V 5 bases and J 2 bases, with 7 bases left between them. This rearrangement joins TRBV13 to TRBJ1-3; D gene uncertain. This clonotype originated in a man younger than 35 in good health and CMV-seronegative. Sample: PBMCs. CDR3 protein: CASSGSAGNTIYF. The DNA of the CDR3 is TGTGCCAGCAGCGGCAGTGCTGGAAACACCATATATTTT.